This T cell receptor (beta chain) is from a study of T cell responses to AZD1222 COVID-19 vaccine. Looking at the study overall: Doses given second, at about 4 or about 12 weeks, were pooled.

Trimming took 1 base from V and 7 from J, leaving 10 bases between them. The CDR3 contains 14 residues. Germline assignment: CDR1 SGHNT and CDR2 YENEEA. Notes on this clone: What it binds is unknown.

The method was immunoSEQ multiplex PCR; TCRdb's version includes in-frame clones alone and lacks a portion of them. The repertoire includes 130,000 or so clones, 86% of them detected once, and more than 20% sits in the top ten. Study results and caveats: Donors were chiefly white British, with a greater number of females, and clonal diversity was perhaps underestimated. Spike regions recognized by vaccine-associated CD4 TCRs spanned the protein, led by 160-218 and 743-854.

The material sequenced was peripheral blood, taken on day 0 of AZD1222 vaccination. The origin of this receptor is an adult in good health. This chain joins TRBV11-3 and TRBJ2-2, with no clear D. CDR3 loop: CASSLVSSGGELFF. Written as DNA, the CDR3 is TGTGCCAGCAGCTTAGTGTCGAGTGGCGGGGAGCTGTTTTTT. Full variable domain (rest looked up from reference TRBV11-3 and TRBJ2-2): EAGVVQSPRYKIIEKKQPVAFWCNPISGHNTLYWYLQNLGQGPELLIRYENEEAVDDSQLPKDRFSAERLKGVDSTLKIQPAELGDSAVYLCASSLVSSGGELFFGEGSRLTVL.